Below, one T cell receptor beta chain is given with its context. The antigen remains unidentified. Treatment defined: treatment-naive control, cytoreductive nephrectomy. Control samples are tumors resected by cytoreductive nephrectomy without prior radiation. The tumor was a clear cell renal cell carcinoma. Profiling relied on immunoSEQ multiplex PCR, and the TCRdb table lists in-frame clones only, not all of them. The sample shows some 20,000 clones, less than 55% of them seen only once. This entry belongs to a study of radiation and T cells in renal cell carcinoma. Study findings and constraints: Tumor samples were small regions of 0.9 to 1 g. Top 100 clonotypes averaged approximately 50% in irradiated versus about 40% in nephrectomy-only tumors.

The CDR3 totals 16 residues. The germline CDR1 and CDR2 sequences are SEHNR and FQNEAQ (reference sequence). The V and J ends lost 6 bases and 2 bases respectively, with 18 bases between them. Sequenced here: tumor tissue, sampled from a patient whose treatment was nephrectomy without radiotherapy. This clonotype was obtained from a human donor with renal cell carcinoma. This sequence joins TRBV7-9 and TRBJ2-3; weak D call: TRBD2 (7 bases). CDR3: CASRLRRGGFTDTQYF. In nucleotides, the CDR3 is TGTGCCAGCAGGTTACGGAGGGGGGGATTCACAGATACGCAGTATTTT.